This note documents a single T cell receptor (beta chain) sequence. These data come from a study of OX40 agonist ivuxolimab in advanced cancers. This CDR3 spans 17 amino acids. V was pared by 3 bases and J by 0 bases, with 15 bases between. CDR1 is SGHTA and CDR2 is FQGTGA in the germline V gene. The data were produced by immunoSEQ multiplex PCR, yet TCRdb's version contains in-frame clones alone and is incomplete. This table has under 95,000 clones, around four fifths appearing once. The clonotype was recovered from an adult with an advanced solid tumor such as melanoma, head and neck, liver or kidney cancer. Material: CD4+ or CD8+ T cells sorted from blood, obtained in a trial of the OX40 agonist ivuxolimab. The chain joins TRBV7-3 to TRBJ1-5; D is unresolved. The DNA for the CDR3 is TGTGCCAGCAGCTTTCGGGGTAAGGGTTATAGCAATCAGCCCCAGCATTTT. Its protein is CASSFRGKGYSNQPQHF. Using reference TRBV7-3 and TRBJ1-5 for the parts outside the CDR3, the full variable domain is GAGVSQTPSNKVTEKGKYVELRCDPISGHTALYWYRQSLGQGPEFLIYFQGTGAADDSGLPNDRFFAVRPEGSVSTLKIQRTERGDSAVYLCASSFRGKGYSNQPQHFGDGTRLSIL.